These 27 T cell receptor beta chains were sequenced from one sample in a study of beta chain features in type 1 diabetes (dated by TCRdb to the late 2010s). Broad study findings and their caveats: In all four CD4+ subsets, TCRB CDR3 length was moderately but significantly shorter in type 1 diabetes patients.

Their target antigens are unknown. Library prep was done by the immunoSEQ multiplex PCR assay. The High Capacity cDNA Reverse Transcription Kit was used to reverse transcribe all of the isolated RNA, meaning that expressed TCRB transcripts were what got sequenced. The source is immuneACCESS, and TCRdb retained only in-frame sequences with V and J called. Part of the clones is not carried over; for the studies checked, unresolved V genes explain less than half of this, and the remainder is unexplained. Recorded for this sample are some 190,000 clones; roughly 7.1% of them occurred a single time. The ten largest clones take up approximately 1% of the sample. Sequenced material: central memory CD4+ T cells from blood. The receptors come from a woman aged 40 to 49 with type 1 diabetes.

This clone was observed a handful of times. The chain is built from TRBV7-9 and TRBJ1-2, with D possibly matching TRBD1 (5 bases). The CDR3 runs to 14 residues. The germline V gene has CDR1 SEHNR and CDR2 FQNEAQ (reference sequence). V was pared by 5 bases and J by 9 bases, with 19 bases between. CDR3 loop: CASSPGSAGYRYTF. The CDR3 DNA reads TGTGCCAGCAGCCCCGGCTCGGCAGGGTATCGCTACACCTTC.

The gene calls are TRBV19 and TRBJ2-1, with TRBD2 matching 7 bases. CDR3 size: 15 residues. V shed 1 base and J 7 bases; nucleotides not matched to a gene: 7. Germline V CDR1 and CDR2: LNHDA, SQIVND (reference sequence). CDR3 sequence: CASSIGAAGENEQFF. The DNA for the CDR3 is TGTGCCAGTAGTATAGGGGCCGCGGGGGAGAATGAGCAGTTCTTC.

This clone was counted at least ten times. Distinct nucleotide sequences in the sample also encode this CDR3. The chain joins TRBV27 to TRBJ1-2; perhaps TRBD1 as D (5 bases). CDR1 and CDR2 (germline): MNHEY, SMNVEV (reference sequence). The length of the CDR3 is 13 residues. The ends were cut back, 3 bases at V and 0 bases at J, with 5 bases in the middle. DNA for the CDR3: TGTGCCAGCAGTTTGACAGCTAACTATGGCTACACCTTC. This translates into CASSLTANYGYTF.

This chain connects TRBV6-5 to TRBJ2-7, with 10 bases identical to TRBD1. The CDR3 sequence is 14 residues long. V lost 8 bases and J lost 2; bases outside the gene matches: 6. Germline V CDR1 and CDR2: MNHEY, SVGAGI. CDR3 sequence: CASAGTGVTYEQYF. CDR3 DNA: TGTGCCAGCGCCGGGACAGGGGTGACCTACGAGCAGTACTTC.

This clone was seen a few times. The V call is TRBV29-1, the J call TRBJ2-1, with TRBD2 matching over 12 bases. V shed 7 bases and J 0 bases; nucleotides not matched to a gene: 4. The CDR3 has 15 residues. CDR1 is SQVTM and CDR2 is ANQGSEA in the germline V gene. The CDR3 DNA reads TGCAGCGCCACTAGCGGGGGGTTCTCCTACAATGAGCAGTTCTTC. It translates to CSATSGGFSYNEQFF.

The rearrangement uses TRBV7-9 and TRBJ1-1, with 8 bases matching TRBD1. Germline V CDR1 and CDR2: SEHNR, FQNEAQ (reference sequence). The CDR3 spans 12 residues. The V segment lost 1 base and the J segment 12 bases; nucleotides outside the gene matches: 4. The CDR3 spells CASSLVGQESFF. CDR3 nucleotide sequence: TGTGCCAGCAGCTTAGTGGGACAGGAATCTTTCTTT.

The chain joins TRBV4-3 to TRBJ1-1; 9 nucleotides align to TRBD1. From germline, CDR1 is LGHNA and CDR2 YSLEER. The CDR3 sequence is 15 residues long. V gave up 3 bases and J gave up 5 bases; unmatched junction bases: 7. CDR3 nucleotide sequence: TGCGCCAGCAGCCAGCTCTCCGGGACAGGGACTGAAGCTTTCTTT. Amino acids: CASSQLSGTGTEAFF.

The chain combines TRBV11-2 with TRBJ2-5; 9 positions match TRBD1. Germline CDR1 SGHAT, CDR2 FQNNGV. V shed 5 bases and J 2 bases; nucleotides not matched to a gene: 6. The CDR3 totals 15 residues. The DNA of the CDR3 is TGTGCCAGCAGCACCCGGGACAGGGCGCAAGAGACCCAGTACTTC. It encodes CASSTRDRAQETQYF.

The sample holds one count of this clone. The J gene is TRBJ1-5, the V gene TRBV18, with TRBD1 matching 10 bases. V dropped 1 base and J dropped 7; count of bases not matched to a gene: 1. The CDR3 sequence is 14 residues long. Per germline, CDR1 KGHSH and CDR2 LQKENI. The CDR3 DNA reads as TGTGCCAGCTCACCACGGGACAGGGGCCAGCCCCAGCATTTT. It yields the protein CASSPRDRGQPQHF.

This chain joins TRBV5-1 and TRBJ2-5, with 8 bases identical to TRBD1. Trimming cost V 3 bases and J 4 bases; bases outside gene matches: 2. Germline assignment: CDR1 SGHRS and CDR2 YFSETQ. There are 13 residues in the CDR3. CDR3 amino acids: CASSWGQAETQYF. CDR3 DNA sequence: TGCGCCAGCAGCTGGGGACAGGCAGAGACCCAGTACTTC.

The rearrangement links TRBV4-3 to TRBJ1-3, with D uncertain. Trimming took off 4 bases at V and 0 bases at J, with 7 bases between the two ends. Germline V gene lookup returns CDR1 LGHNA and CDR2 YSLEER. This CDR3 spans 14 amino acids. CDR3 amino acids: CASSPDSSGNTIYF. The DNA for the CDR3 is TGCGCCAGCAGCCCAGATAGCTCTGGAAACACCATATATTTT.

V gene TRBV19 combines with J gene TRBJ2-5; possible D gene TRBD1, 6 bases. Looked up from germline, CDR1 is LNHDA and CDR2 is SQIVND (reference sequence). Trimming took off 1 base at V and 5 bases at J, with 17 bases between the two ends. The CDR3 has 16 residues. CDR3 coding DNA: TGTGCCAGTAGTATAGGAGACAGGTGGCGAGACGAGACCCAGTACTTC. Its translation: CASSIGDRWRDETQYF. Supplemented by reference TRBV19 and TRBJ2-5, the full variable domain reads DGGITQSPKYLFRKEGQNVTLSCEQNLNHDAMYWYRQDPGQGLRLIYYSQIVNDFQKGDIAEGYSVSREKKESFPLTVTSAQKNPTAFYLCASSIGDRWRDETQYFGPGTRLLVL.

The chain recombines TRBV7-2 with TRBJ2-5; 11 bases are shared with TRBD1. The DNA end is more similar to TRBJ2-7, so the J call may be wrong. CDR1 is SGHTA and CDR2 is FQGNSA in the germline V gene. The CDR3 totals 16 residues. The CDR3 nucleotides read TGTGCCAGCAGCAGCAGGACAGGGGGCATCTCAGACGAGCAGTACTTC. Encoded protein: CASSSRTGGISDEQYF.

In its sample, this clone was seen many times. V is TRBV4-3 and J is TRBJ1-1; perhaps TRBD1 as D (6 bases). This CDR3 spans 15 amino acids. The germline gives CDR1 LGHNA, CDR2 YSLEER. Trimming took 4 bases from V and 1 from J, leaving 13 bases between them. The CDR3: CASSRLQGQNTEAFF. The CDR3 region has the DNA TGCGCCAGCAGCCGCCTACAGGGCCAGAACACTGAAGCTTTCTTT.

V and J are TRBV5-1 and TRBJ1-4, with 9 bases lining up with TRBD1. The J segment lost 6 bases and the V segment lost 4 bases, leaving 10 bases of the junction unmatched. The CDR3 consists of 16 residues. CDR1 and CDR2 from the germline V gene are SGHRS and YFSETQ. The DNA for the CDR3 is TGCGCCAGCAGCCTACGAGGGGGACAGGGTGATGAAAAACTGTTTTTT. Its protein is CASSLRGGQGDEKLFF.

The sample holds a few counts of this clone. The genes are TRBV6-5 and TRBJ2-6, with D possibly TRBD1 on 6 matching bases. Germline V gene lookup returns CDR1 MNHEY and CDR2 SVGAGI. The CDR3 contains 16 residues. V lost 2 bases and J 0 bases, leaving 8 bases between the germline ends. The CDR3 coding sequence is TGTGCCAGCAGTTACAGGGGGACCTCTGGGGCCAACGTCCTGACTTTC. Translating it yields CASSYRGTSGANVLTF.

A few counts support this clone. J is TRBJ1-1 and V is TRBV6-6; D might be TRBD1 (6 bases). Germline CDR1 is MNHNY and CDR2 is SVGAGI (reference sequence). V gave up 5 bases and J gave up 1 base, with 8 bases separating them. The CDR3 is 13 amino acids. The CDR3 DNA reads TGTGCCAGCAGTCCCAGGGGGAACACTGAAGCTTTCTTT. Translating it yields CASSPRGNTEAFF.

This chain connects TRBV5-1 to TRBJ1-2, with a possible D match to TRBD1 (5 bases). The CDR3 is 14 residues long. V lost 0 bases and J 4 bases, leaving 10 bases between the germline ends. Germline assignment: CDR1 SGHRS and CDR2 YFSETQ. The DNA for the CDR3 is TGCGCCAGCAGCTTGGTGCAGGGTGGCTATGGCTACACCTTC. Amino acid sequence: CASSLVQGGYGYTF.

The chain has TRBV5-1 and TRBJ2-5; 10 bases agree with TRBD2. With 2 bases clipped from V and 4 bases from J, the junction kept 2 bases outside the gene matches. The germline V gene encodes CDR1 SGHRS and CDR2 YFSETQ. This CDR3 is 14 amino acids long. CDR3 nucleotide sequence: TGCGCCAGCAGCTTACGGACTAGCGGAGAGACCCAGTACTTC. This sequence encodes CASSLRTSGETQYF.

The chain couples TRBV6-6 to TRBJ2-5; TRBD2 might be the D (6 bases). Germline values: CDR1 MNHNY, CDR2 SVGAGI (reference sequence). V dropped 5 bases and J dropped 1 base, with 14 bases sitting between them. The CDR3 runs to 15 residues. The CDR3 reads CASSSWGVLQETQYF. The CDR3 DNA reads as TGTGCCAGCAGTAGCTGGGGGGTCCTCCAAGAGACCCAGTACTTC.

This chain's CDR3 is CASSSGGVRVDEQYF. CDR3 sequence (DNA): TGTGCCAGCAGCTCCGGTGGTGTGCGGGTGGACGAGCAGTACTTC. The chain carries TRBV11-1 and TRBJ2-7, with a possible D match to TRBD2 (5 bases). Per germline, CDR1 SGHAT and CDR2 FQDESV (reference sequence). Trimming pared 4 bases from V and 5 bases from J, leaving 18 bases between. This CDR3 comprises 15 residues.

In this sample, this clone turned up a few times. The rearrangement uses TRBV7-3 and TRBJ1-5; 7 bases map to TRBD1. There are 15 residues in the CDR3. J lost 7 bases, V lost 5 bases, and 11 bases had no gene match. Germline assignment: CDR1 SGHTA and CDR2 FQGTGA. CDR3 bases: TGTGCCAGCAGCACGACGACAGGAGGGGGCCAGCCCCAGCATTTT. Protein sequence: CASSTTTGGGQPQHF.

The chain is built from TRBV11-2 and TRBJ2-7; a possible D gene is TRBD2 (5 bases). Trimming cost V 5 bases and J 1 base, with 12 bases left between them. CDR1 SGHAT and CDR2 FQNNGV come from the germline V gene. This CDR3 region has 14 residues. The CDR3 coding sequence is TGTGCCAGCAGCCGGCGGACTGGATCCTACGAGCAGTACTTC. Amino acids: CASSRRTGSYEQYF.

The CDR3 nucleotides read TGTGCCAGCAGCTTGGGGGCTACGAACACCGGGGAGCTGTTTTTT. Residues: CASSLGATNTGELFF. The V and J genes are TRBV7-7 and TRBJ2-2; TRBD1 is a possible D gene (6 bases). The CDR3 consists of 15 residues. V lost 3 bases to trimming and J lost 0 bases, with 8 bases between them. The germline CDR1 and CDR2 sequences are SSHAT and FNYEAQ (reference sequence).

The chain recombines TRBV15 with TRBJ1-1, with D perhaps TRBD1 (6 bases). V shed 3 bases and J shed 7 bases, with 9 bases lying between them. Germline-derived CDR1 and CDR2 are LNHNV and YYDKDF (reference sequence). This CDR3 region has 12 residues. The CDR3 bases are TGTGCCACCAGCAGCCCGGACAGTGAAGCTTTCTTT. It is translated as CATSSPDSEAFF. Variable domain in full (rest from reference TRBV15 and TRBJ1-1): DAMVIQNPRYQVTQFGKPVTLSCSQTLNHNVMYWYQQKSSQAPKLLFHYYDKDFNNEADTPDNFQSRRPNTSFCFLDIRSPGLGDTAMYLCATSSPDSEAFFGQGTRLTVV.

CDR3 sequence (DNA): TGCAGCGTCAAGGACAGGGACGGCAATCAGCCCCAGCATTTT. It encodes CSVKDRDGNQPQHF. This chain uses TRBV29-1 with TRBJ1-5; 8 bases are shared with TRBD1. The germline V gene has CDR1 SQVTM and CDR2 ANQGSEA. J gave up 2 bases and V 6 bases, and 6 bases lay outside the gene matches. This CDR3 region has 14 residues.

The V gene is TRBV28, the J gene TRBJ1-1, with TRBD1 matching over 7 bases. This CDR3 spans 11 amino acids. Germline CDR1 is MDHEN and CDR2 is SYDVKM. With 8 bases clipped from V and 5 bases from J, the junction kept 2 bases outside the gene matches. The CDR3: CASQQGTEAFF. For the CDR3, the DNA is TGTGCCAGCCAACAGGGGACTGAAGCTTTCTTT.